This section outlines one TCR beta chain sequence together with its context. Original methodology: Reference gene primer amplification gave estimated nucleated cell counts. The protocol was immunoSEQ multiplex PCR, while the TCRdb copy is restricted to in-frame clones and leaves out a portion. V, J and clone size were drawn from that table, and D and trimming were deduced from the DNA. The sample has approximately 110,000 clones; approximately 89% are singletons. This entry comes from a study of blood T cell repertoires in COVID-19. This CDR3 contains 18 residues. In germline, CDR1 is KGHSH, CDR2 LQKENI. V was trimmed by 0 bases and J by 2 bases, leaving 17 bases between them.

This receptor was taken from a woman aged 55-70 years with COVID-19, enrolled during active disease. V and J are TRBV18 and TRBJ1-5, with a tentative D call TRBD1 (6 bases). The material sequenced was peripheral blood. The CDR3 reads CASSPPPEQGRGNQPQHF. CDR3 bases: TGTGCCAGCTCACCACCCCCGGAACAGGGACGGGGCAATCAGCCCCAGCATTTT.